This T cell receptor (beta chain) came from a study of cytotoxic CD8 clonotypes in ibrutinib-treated CLL. About the research overall: Mean values per sample were some 250,000 productive templates and 75,000 to 100,000 productive rearrangements.

Study observations and caveats: Patients had baseline clonality above age-matched healthy donors, and this clonality moved with circulating CD8+ T-cell counts.

In the case of this clone: Its antigen is currently unknown. Mismatch with germline at one junction end may stem from a read error.

Data came from immunoSEQ multiplex PCR; TCRdb stores just in-frame clones and leaves some out. Of over 120,000 clones listed, 65% to 85% are singletons. The CDR3 is 16 amino acids. CDR1 MGHRA and CDR2 YSYEKL come from the germline V gene. The starting material was PBMCs, obtained after 36 months of ibrutinib treatment. V is TRBV4-1 and J is TRBJ1-5; 11 bases align to TRBD1. The TCR was taken from a human donor with chronic lymphocytic leukemia. The CDR3 region is CASSQESGQGDQPQHF. In DNA form, the CDR3 reads TGTGCCAGCAGCCAAGAGTCGGGACAGGGGGACCAGCCCCAGCATTTT.